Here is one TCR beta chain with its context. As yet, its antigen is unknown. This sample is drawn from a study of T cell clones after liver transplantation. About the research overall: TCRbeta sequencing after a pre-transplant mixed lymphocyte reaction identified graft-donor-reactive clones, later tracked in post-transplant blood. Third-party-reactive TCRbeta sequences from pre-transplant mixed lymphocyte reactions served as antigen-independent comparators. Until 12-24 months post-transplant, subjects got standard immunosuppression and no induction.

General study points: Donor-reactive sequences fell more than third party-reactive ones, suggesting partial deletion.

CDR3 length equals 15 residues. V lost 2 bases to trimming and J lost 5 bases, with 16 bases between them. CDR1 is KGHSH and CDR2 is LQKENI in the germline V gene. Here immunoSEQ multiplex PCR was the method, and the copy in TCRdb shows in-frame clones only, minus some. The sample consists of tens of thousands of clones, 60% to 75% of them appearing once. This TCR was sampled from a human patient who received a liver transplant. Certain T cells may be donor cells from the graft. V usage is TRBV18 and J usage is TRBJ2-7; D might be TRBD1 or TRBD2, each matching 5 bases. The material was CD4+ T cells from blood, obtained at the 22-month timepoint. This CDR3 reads CASSPVMAGSHEQYF. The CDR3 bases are TGTGCCAGCTCACCAGTCATGGCAGGGAGCCACGAGCAGTACTTC.